The T cell receptor beta chain described here comes from a study of B cell selection in AIRE deficiency. Study results and limitations: About 30% of healthy-shared Treg TCRbeta sequences appeared in patient Tconv cells. Shared Treg sequences had shorter CDR3s, biased toward rearrangements with few non-templated insertions. Of fewer than 4,000 shared Treg TCRbeta sequences, under 40% were healthy-donor-only and around 8.6% patient-only.

CDR1 is SGHAT, CDR2 FQNNGV, per germline. The CDR3 loop spans 14 amino acids. V lost 4 bases to trimming and J lost 4 bases, with 14 bases between them. Repertoires were generated with immunoSEQ multiplex PCR, while TCRdb's copy carries only in-frame clones and drops some. The data show some 24,000 clones, 90% to 98% seen once. CD4+CD127+ cells were sorted as the conventional CD4 T cells. Control samples were from healthy, unrelated donors. For this clone: What it binds is not known.

Sequencing was carried out using CD4+CD127+ conventional T cells sorted from PBMCs. This sequence was found in a human donor in good health. The chain is built from TRBV11-2 and TRBJ2-7; D is possibly TRBD1 (5 bases). The CDR3 bases are TGTGCCAGCAGCTCAACCCTTAGGGGTTACGAGCAGTACTTC. Amino acids: CASSSTLRGYEQYF.